One sample yielded the 9 T cell receptor beta chains listed below, sequenced in a study of shared clonotypes between healthy human individuals. The protocol was immunoSEQ multiplex PCR, while the TCRdb copy is restricted to in-frame clones and leaves out a portion. The table has over a million clones, roughly 98.5% seen once. Sequences were obtained from naive CD4+ T cells sorted from blood. As to subset: CD45RA+ positively selected. The receptors derive from a man under 40 in good health.

The gene calls are TRBV18 and TRBJ2-5; 7 positions agree with TRBD1. This CDR3 contains 15 residues. The V gene's germline CDR1 is KGHSH and CDR2 LQKENI. V lost 3 bases, J lost 5 bases, and 9 bases stayed unmatched. The CDR3 protein is CASSPRQGTPETQYF. As DNA, the CDR3 is TGTGCCAGCTCACCCCGACAGGGAACGCCGGAGACCCAGTACTTC.

The J gene is TRBJ2-2, the V gene TRBV7-2, with 9 bases identical to TRBD2. Germline V gene lookup returns CDR1 SGHTA and CDR2 FQGNSA. Losses at the gene ends were 3 bases for V and 0 bases for J; bases not matched to a gene: 2. CDR3 length equals 16 residues. CDR3 residues: CASSFAGGANTGELFF. CDR3 DNA: TGTGCCAGCAGCTTCGCGGGAGGGGCGAACACCGGGGAGCTGTTTTTT. Complete variable domain (other parts from reference TRBV7-2 and TRBJ2-2): GAGVSQSPSNKVTEKGKDVELRCDPISGHTALYWYRQSLGQGLEFLIYFQGNSAPDKSGLPSDRFSAERTGGSVSTLTIQRTQQEDSAVYLCASSFAGGANTGELFFGEGSRLTVL.

The chain links TRBV28 to TRBJ2-1, with TRBD1 matching 12 bases. The CDR3 spans 15 residues. J gave up 8 bases and V 6 bases, and 8 bases lay outside the gene matches. The germline CDR1 and CDR2 sequences are MDHEN and SYDVKM. The CDR3 spells CASRYTGTGGHEQFF. CDR3 in DNA: TGTGCCAGCAGATACACCGGGACAGGGGGCCATGAGCAGTTCTTC.

The rearrangement joins TRBV27 to TRBJ2-7, with TRBD1 as a possible D gene (5 bases). The V end was cut by 4 bases, the J end by 1 base, with 11 bases between. Germline lookup yields CDR1 MNHEY and CDR2 SMNVEV (reference sequence). The length of the CDR3 is 14 residues. CDR3 bases: TGTGCCAGCAGTTCGTTAGGGGATTCCTACGAGCAGTACTTC. This sequence encodes CASSSLGDSYEQYF.

V and J are TRBV5-6 and TRBJ2-6; the D is unclear. V shed 1 base and J shed 2 bases, with 7 bases lying between them. This CDR3 comprises 15 residues. Germline V CDR1 and CDR2: SGHDT, YYEEEE. CDR3 amino acids: CASSLWGAGANVLTF. CDR3 nucleotide sequence: TGTGCCAGCAGCTTGTGGGGTGCTGGGGCCAACGTCCTGACTTTC. Full variable domain (rest looked up from reference TRBV5-6 and TRBJ2-6): DAGVTQSPTHLIKTRGQQVTLRCSPKSGHDTVSWYQQALGQGPQFIFQYYEEEERQRGNFPDRFSGHQFPNYSSELNVNALLLGDSALYLCASSLWGAGANVLTFGAGSRLTVL.

J is TRBJ2-7 and V is TRBV18; 9 nucleotides match TRBD2. Germline loops: CDR1 KGHSH, CDR2 LQKENI. The trim removed 6 bases at V and 3 bases at J, leaving 6 bases unmatched. This CDR3 has 14 amino acids. CDR3 nucleotides: TGTGCCAGCTCCGCTAGCGGGGCCCTCTACGAGCAGTACTTC. This codes for CASSASGALYEQYF.

The J gene is TRBJ2-4, the V gene TRBV5-5; TRBD2 agrees at 7 bases. Germline V gives CDR1 SGHKS, CDR2 YYEKEE (reference sequence). Losses at the gene ends were 0 bases for V and 11 bases for J; bases not matched to a gene: 8. This CDR3 is 14 amino acids long. For the CDR3, the DNA is TGTGCCAGCAGCTTGGCTGCCGGACTAGGCGTTCAGTACTTC. Protein sequence: CASSLAAGLGVQYF.

The chain employs TRBV2 and TRBJ2-7; D might be TRBD1 (6 bases). V was cut by 7 bases and J by 1 base, with 11 bases left in between. CDR3 length: 13 amino acids. Per the germline V gene, CDR1 is SNHLY and CDR2 is FYNNEI. In DNA, the CDR3 is TGTGCCAGCAAAAGGACAGAGTCCTACGAGCAGTACTTC. It codes for CASKRTESYEQYF.

The CDR3 bases are TGCAGCGCAAACAGGATTCAGGGTGGCTACACCTTC. This encodes CSANRIQGGYTF. This chain links TRBV29-1 with TRBJ1-2; possible D gene TRBD1, 5 bases. Germline V gene lookup returns CDR1 SQVTM and CDR2 ANQGSEA. The CDR3 has 12 amino acids. The ends were cut back, 7 bases at V and 7 bases at J, with 16 bases in the middle. Looking up the rest from reference TRBV29-1 and TRBJ1-2 gives the full variable domain: SAVISQKPSRDICQRGTSLTIQCQVDSQVTMMFWYRQQPGQSLTLIATANQGSEATYESGFVIDKFPISRPNLTFSTLTVSNMSPEDSSIYLCSANRIQGGYTFGSGTRLTVV.